The following is a T cell receptor beta chain sequence with its context. These data belong to a study of blood T cells in healthy people across ages. Primed by a sample-barcoded 5' primer and a J-beta primer mix, a second PCR proceeded for 7 to 11 cycles. TCRdb fed the 5' RACE reads into MiXCR, producing one record per CDR3 protein. The sample yields under 2,000,000 distinct CDR3 sequences, about 50% seen once. The CDR3 sequence is 15 residues long. From germline, CDR1 is LNHNV and CDR2 YYDKDF (reference sequence). The V end was cut by 0 bases, the J end by 5 bases, with 13 bases between. This TCR was sampled from a woman between 35 and 50 years old in good health. Source material: blood. The chain has TRBV15 and TRBJ1-1; D call uncertain. CDR3 nucleotides: TGTGCCACCAGCAGAGATTCTGGAGCTTGGACTGAAGCTTTCTTT. Its translation is CATSRDSGAWTEAFF.